A single sample gave rise to the 27 T cell receptor beta chains below, sequenced in a study of shared clonotypes between healthy human individuals. Using immunoSEQ multiplex PCR, the repertoire was profiled, and TCRdb retains in-frame clones only, with some absent. Of approximately 710,000 clones in the sample, 90% were seen once. Sequenced: memory CD8+ T cells from PBMCs. The subset denotes: CD45RO+ cells pooled with CCR7-negative TemRA cells. These receptors came from a man younger than 30 in good health. Some clones in this sample may be carry-over from other donors' samples.

The gene calls are TRBV29-1 and TRBJ1-1; TRBD1 is a possible D gene (5 bases). This CDR3 comprises 13 residues. Germline V lookup: CDR1 SQVTM, CDR2 ANQGSEA. Trimming stripped 6 bases from V and 10 bases from J, with 21 bases between. The CDR3 loop is CSVPPTRSGGAFF. In nucleotides, the CDR3 is TGCAGCGTCCCTCCAACTAGGAGTGGGGGAGCTTTCTTT. Supplemented by reference TRBV29-1 and TRBJ1-1, the full variable domain reads SAVISQKPSRDICQRGTSLTIQCQVDSQVTMMFWYRQQPGQSLTLIATANQGSEATYESGFVIDKFPISRPNLTFSTLTVSNMSPEDSSIYLCSVPPTRSGGAFFGQGTRLTVV.

This chain joins TRBV28 and TRBJ2-3; 13 positions match TRBD2. The germline CDR1 and CDR2 sequences are MDHEN and SYDVKM. The CDR3 covers 14 residues. V trimming: 4 bases; J trimming: 5 bases; junction bases outside the gene matches: 0. The CDR3, as DNA: TGTGCCAGCAGTTGGACTAGCGGGGGAGATACGCAGTATTTT. Encoded protein: CASSWTSGGDTQYF.

The J gene is TRBJ2-5, the V gene TRBV29-1, with 9 bases identical to TRBD2. The CDR3 length is 17 residues. V lost 0 bases and J lost 7; bases outside the gene matches: 15. CDR1 is SQVTM and CDR2 is ANQGSEA in the germline V gene. The CDR3: CSVEEVAGDLRFGTQYF. The CDR3 region has the DNA TGCAGCGTTGAAGAGGTAGCGGGAGACTTACGGTTCGGGACCCAGTACTTC.

CDR3 sequence: CASSPTRPYYVSYNEQFF. CDR3 coding DNA: TGTGCCAGCAGCCCTACCCGCCCGTACTACGTGTCCTACAATGAGCAGTTCTTC. The chain employs TRBV7-9 and TRBJ2-1, with D unresolved. In germline, CDR1 is SEHNR, CDR2 FQNEAQ (reference sequence). The CDR3 runs to 18 residues. The V and J ends lost 5 bases and 1 base respectively, with 21 bases between them.

With respect to this clone: The sample holds other DNA sequences that translate to the same CDR3. The chain links TRBV7-9 to TRBJ2-2; D could derive from TRBD1 or TRBD2 (5 bases each). Germline loops: CDR1 SEHNR, CDR2 FQNEAQ (reference sequence). The V end lost 3 bases, the J end lost 6 bases, and 8 bases lay between the germline ends. CDR3 length: 13 amino acids. In DNA, the CDR3 is TGTGCCAGCAGCTTGGGGGTCCCCGGGGAGCTGTTTTTT. Protein product: CASSLGVPGELFF.

A word on this clone: The same CDR3 is also encoded by other DNA sequences in this sample. This chain links TRBV5-1 with TRBJ2-7; D not certain. Trimming pared 0 bases from V and 2 bases from J, leaving 6 bases between. The germline CDR1 and CDR2 sequences are SGHRS and YFSETQ. This CDR3 contains 13 residues. The CDR3 loop reads CASSLERAYEQYF. In nucleotides, the CDR3 is TGCGCCAGCAGCTTGGAGAGAGCCTACGAGCAGTACTTC.

This clone was recorded once. The chain couples TRBV5-4 to TRBJ2-3; D is unresolved. The CDR3 runs 13 residues. Germline V gene lookup returns CDR1 SGHNT and CDR2 YYREEE (reference sequence). Trimming cost V 0 bases and J 0 bases, with 2 bases left between them. CDR3 loop: CASSLASTDTQYF. CDR3 DNA sequence: TGTGCCAGCAGCTTGGCTAGCACAGATACGCAGTATTTT.

The V and J genes are TRBV5-4 and TRBJ1-2, with 7 bases fitting TRBD1. This CDR3 comprises 15 residues. V gave up 5 bases and J gave up 1 base; unmatched junction bases: 8. Per germline, CDR1 SGHNT and CDR2 YYREEE (reference sequence). CDR3 nucleotides: TGTGCCAGCAGTGATACAGGGGCGATTAACTATGGCTACACCTTC. This translates into CASSDTGAINYGYTF.

The genes are TRBV2 and TRBJ2-1; D uncertain. CDR1 and CDR2 (germline): SNHLY, FYNNEI. The CDR3 covers 13 residues. Trimming left V 4 bases short and J 4 bases short, with 8 bases between. CDR3 residues: CASSGAYYNEQFF. CDR3 sequence (DNA): TGTGCCAGCAGTGGGGCCTATTACAATGAGCAGTTCTTC.

The CDR3 DNA follows: TGTGCCAGCAGTTACTCCAAGACCCACGAGCAGTACTTC. It yields the protein CASSYSKTHEQYF. V gene TRBV6-5 combines with J gene TRBJ2-7; no clear D. Per the germline V gene, CDR1 is MNHEY and CDR2 is SVGAGI. CDR3 length: 13 amino acids. V lost 0 bases to trimming and J lost 5 bases, with 8 bases between them.

This chain connects TRBV11-2 to TRBJ2-1; D gene unclear. The CDR3 spans 12 residues. The V gene lost 6 bases and the J gene lost 1 base, with 4 bases spanning the gap. Germline assignment: CDR1 SGHAT and CDR2 FQNNGV. This CDR3 is CASRGSYNEQFF. CDR3 in DNA: TGTGCCAGCAGGGGTTCCTACAATGAGCAGTTCTTC.

This rearrangement joins TRBV27 to TRBJ2-1; D is possibly TRBD2 (5 bases). This CDR3 contains 16 residues. The germline gives CDR1 MNHEY, CDR2 SMNVEV (reference sequence). The V gene lost 2 bases and the J gene lost 3 bases, with 14 bases spanning the gap. In nucleotides, the CDR3 is TGTGCCAGCAGTTTACAGATCAGCGGCATCTACAATGAGCAGTTCTTC. Translated, it gives CASSLQISGIYNEQFF.

The chain combines TRBV27 with TRBJ2-7; no reliable D call. V was shortened by 6 bases and J by 1 base, with 13 bases between the two germline ends. Germline V gene data show CDR1 as MNHEY and CDR2 as SMNVEV (reference sequence). The CDR3 totals 14 residues. CDR3 sequence reads: CASRVRMGSYEQYF. CDR3 nucleotides: TGTGCCAGCAGAGTCCGCATGGGGTCCTACGAGCAGTACTTC.

The chain carries TRBV4-1 and TRBJ2-7; possibly TRBD2 for D (6 bases). In germline, CDR1 is MGHRA, CDR2 YSYEKL. V lost 3 bases and J lost 4, with 16 bases in between. This CDR3 is built from 15 residues. Written as DNA, the CDR3 is TGCGCCAGCAGCCATCGACGGGGGAATGGATACGAGCAGTACTTC. This codes for CASSHRRGNGYEQYF.

The chain links TRBV21-1 to TRBJ2-7; the table's D gene call, TRBD2, was not cross checked with the DNA. TRBV21-1 is flagged as a pseudogene. This CDR3 has 18 residues. This CDR3 is CASSTTFSSGRAGYEQYF. The CDR3 region has the DNA TGTGCCAGCAGCACCACCTTCTCTAGCGGGAGGGCCGGGTACGAGCAGTACTTC.

The rearrangement joins TRBV6-5 to TRBJ2-7; D perhaps matches TRBD2 (6 bases). Trimming removed 5 bases from V and 2 bases from J, with 16 bases in between. Germline-derived CDR1 and CDR2 are MNHEY and SVGAGI. The CDR3 has 15 amino acids. The CDR3 region has the DNA TGTGCCAGCAGTCTACCCGGGACTCGTCCCTACGAGCAGTACTTC. It specifies CASSLPGTRPYEQYF.

This chain joins TRBV13 and TRBJ2-5; D remains ambiguous. CDR3 size: 11 residues. The ends were cut back, 5 bases at V and 3 bases at J, with 4 bases in the middle. Germline assignment: CDR1 PRHDT and CDR2 FYEKMQ (reference sequence). As DNA, the CDR3 is TGTGCCAGCAGCGGGGAAGAGACCCAGTACTTC. This gives the protein CASSGEETQYF.

The chain uses TRBV5-6 and TRBJ1-2; possibly TRBD1 for D (5 bases). The CDR3 sequence is 16 residues long. The V gene's germline CDR1 is SGHDT and CDR2 YYEEEE. Deletions cut 4 bases from V and 0 bases from J, with 16 bases between. CDR3 nucleotides: TGTGCCAGCAGCCCGCTGGGGGACGGACCTAACTATGGCTACACCTTC. It encodes CASSPLGDGPNYGYTF.

Comments on this clone: The same CDR3 arises from other DNA sequences in this sample as well. This chain joins TRBV9 and TRBJ2-1; D is uncertain. V lost 0 bases and J 10 bases, leaving 8 bases between the germline ends. Looked up from germline, CDR1 is SGDLS and CDR2 is YYNGEE. The CDR3 is 12 amino acids. The CDR3 bases are TGTGCCAGCAGCGTAGTGGTGGGGGAGCAGTTCTTC. This gives the protein CASSVVVGEQFF.

The V gene is TRBV7-9, the J gene TRBJ2-1, with D possibly being TRBD2 (6 bases). Between the trimmed V and J ends, which lost 6 bases and 8 bases, there was a span of 11 bases. The CDR3 contains 12 residues. Germline values: CDR1 SEHNR, CDR2 FQNEAQ (reference sequence). The CDR3 nucleotides are TGTGCCAGCAGTCACGGGGGTGATGAGCAGTTCTTC. As protein: CASSHGGDEQFF.

J is TRBJ1-2 and V is TRBV12-5; TRBD1 aligns across 7 bases. Unmatched junction bases numbered 8, after V lost 6 bases and J lost 4 bases. Germline V gives CDR1 LGHNT, CDR2 FRNRAP. This CDR3 spans 14 amino acids. CDR3 nucleotides: TGTGCTAGTGGCATCGGACAGGCCAGCTATGGCTACACCTTC. Residues: CASGIGQASYGYTF.

This clone was seen a single time. The chain has TRBV29-1 and TRBJ2-3, with 12 bases identical to TRBD2. This CDR3 has 15 amino acids. Germline CDR1 is SQVTM and CDR2 is ANQGSEA. The V gene end was trimmed by 6 bases and the J gene end by 1 base; junction bases not matched to a gene: 5. CDR3 sequence (DNA): TGCAGCGTGGGAGGACTAGCGGGACGCACAGATACGCAGTATTTT. This encodes CSVGGLAGRTDTQYF.

This clone was recorded once. This rearrangement joins TRBV29-1 to TRBJ1-4; D might be TRBD1 (5 bases). The CDR3 runs 11 residues. The germline V gene encodes CDR1 SQVTM and CDR2 ANQGSEA. The V gene lost 5 bases and the J gene lost 7 bases, with 8 bases spanning the gap. The CDR3 DNA follows: TGCAGCGTTCAAGGGGTTGAAAAACTGTTTTTT. Translated, it gives CSVQGVEKLFF.

The chain couples TRBV28 to TRBJ2-7; TRBD1 matches 10 bases. Germline V gene sequence: CDR1 MDHEN, CDR2 SYDVKM. J gave up 4 bases and V 3 bases, and 3 bases lay outside the gene matches. The CDR3 runs 14 residues. DNA for the CDR3: TGTGCCAGCAGTTTGACAGGGGGCGAATACGAGCAGTACTTC. It encodes CASSLTGGEYEQYF.

The gene calls are TRBV30 and TRBJ2-1; 11 positions match TRBD1. The CDR3 sequence is 14 residues long. Per germline, CDR1 GTSNPN and CDR2 SVGIG (reference sequence). The J segment lost 6 bases and the V segment lost 2 bases, leaving 3 bases of the junction unmatched. The CDR3 loop reads CAWSRGQGVNEQFF. CDR3 DNA: TGTGCCTGGAGTAGGGGACAGGGGGTCAATGAGCAGTTCTTC.

The V and J genes are TRBV29-1 and TRBJ1-1; tentatively, D is TRBD1 (6 bases). Deletions cut 6 bases from V and 5 bases from J, with 13 bases between. The CDR3 runs to 12 residues. Germline V gene data show CDR1 as SQVTM and CDR2 as ANQGSEA. This CDR3 is CSVRGAQTEAFF. Here the CDR3 DNA reads TGCAGCGTCCGGGGGGCGCAAACTGAAGCTTTCTTT.

The rearrangement joins TRBV20-1 to TRBJ2-1; unclear D gene. Trimming pared 5 bases from V and 8 bases from J, leaving 10 bases between. Germline V gene data show CDR1 as DFQATT and CDR2 as SNEGSKA (reference sequence). There are 11 residues in the CDR3. The CDR3 DNA follows: TGCAGTGCTGGGCAGAACCATGAGCAGTTCTTC. It yields the protein CSAGQNHEQFF.